The T cell receptor beta chain described here comes from a study of T-cell memory formation after mild COVID-19. Overall study findings and caveats: Contracting clones from day 15 to 85 showed balanced CD4/CD8; later expanders favored CD4+. Researchers report contracting CD4+ clones mostly in CM and EM, with CD8+ clones in EMRA.

Constant-segment-primed 5'RACE gave TCR alpha and TCR beta cDNA libraries with sample barcodes and UMIs. TCRdb fed the 5' RACE reads into MiXCR, producing one record per CDR3 protein. Altogether just over 60,000 distinct CDR3 sequences are present, 9.3% being singletons, with the ten largest covering 0.95% to 1.3%. Between the trimmed V and J ends, which lost 4 bases and 2 bases, there was a span of 16 bases. Germline V gives CDR1 SGHRS, CDR2 YFSETQ. The CDR3 length is 15 residues. The table lists this clonotype with many counts. What it recognizes is unknown. Sequencing was performed on PBMCs or a T cell subset sorted from them (not recorded which). This clonotype was obtained from a man younger than 35 who had mild COVID-19 (a few samples of this study predate the infection). Cell type and time point are not known. This chain links TRBV5-1 with TRBJ2-7; D possibly corresponds to TRBD1 (6 bases). The CDR3 DNA is TGCGCCAGCAGCGCGACAGGTCAAACCCCCTACGAGCAGTACGTC. Residues: CASSATGQTPYEQYV.